This T cell receptor (beta chain) was identified in a study of blood T cell repertoires in COVID-19. About the study: The United States, Italy and Spain were the sources of the acute and convalescent COVID-19 samples. Sample material is recorded as cDNA or gDNA derived from T cells, B-cell-depleted T cells, or PBMCs.

In the original processing: Nucleated cell counts were estimated from reference gene primer amplification. Assay used: immunoSEQ multiplex PCR; TCRdb lists only in-frame clones, some missing. V and J calls and clone size are copied from that table; D and trimming were computed from the DNA. Of 99,000 or so clones in the sample, 75% to 90% are singletons; the top ten hold roughly 29%. There are 13 residues in the CDR3. Germline V CDR1 and CDR2: SGHRS, YFSETQ. Trimming pared 1 base from V and 5 bases from J, leaving 4 bases between. The sequenced sample was peripheral blood. This rearrangement joins TRBV5-1 to TRBJ1-6; D call uncertain. This TCR came from a man aged 55 to 70 with acute or convalescent COVID-19. CDR3 nucleotide sequence: TGCGCCAGCAGCTTGACAGATAATTCACCCCTCCACTTT. Encoded protein: CASSLTDNSPLHF.